Below, one T cell receptor (beta chain) is given with its context. The antigen is not known. Germline V gene lookup returns CDR1 SGHKS and CDR2 YYEKEE (reference sequence). With 3 bases clipped from V and 6 bases from J, the junction kept 12 bases outside the gene matches. CDR3 size: 18 residues. The PCR was carried out with 60 Vbeta primers and 13 Jbeta primers. The method was immunoSEQ multiplex PCR; TCRdb's version includes in-frame clones alone and lacks a portion of them. Here the sample spans around 60,000 clones, 75% to 85% being singletons. The sample originates from a study of cytomegalovirus exposure and HLA in healthy donors. Whole-study findings and limits: Association of a missense DCLRE1C variant with TCR beta V- and J-gene trimming was reported in a later analysis.

Sequenced input: PBMCs. The TCR sequence derives from a man aged 45-65 years in good health and CMV-seropositive. The V gene is TRBV5-5, the J gene TRBJ2-1, with 13 nucleotides matching TRBD2. CDR3 sequence reads: CASSSTSGRRGFANEQFF. The DNA for the CDR3 is TGTGCCAGCAGCTCGACTAGCGGGAGGCGAGGGTTTGCCAATGAGCAGTTCTTC.